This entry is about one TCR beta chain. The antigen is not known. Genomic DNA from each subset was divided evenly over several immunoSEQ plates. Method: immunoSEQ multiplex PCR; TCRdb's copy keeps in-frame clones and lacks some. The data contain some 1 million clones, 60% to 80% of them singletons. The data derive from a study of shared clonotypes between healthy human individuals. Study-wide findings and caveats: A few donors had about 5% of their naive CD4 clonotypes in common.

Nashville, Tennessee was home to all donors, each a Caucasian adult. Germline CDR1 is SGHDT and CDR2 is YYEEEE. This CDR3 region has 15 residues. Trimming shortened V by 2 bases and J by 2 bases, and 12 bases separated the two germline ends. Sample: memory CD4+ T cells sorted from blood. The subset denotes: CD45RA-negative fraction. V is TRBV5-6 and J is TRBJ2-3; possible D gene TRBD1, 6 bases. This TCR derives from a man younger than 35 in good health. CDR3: CASSFQDRTTDTQYF. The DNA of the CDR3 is TGTGCCAGCAGCTTTCAGGACAGAACCACAGATACGCAGTATTTT.